These T cell receptor beta chains were read from a single sample in a study of blood T cell repertoires in COVID-19. Some clones are missing from TCRdb's copy, which holds only in-frame ones; the method was immunoSEQ multiplex PCR. This repertoire shows 95,000 to 150,000 clones, about 86% found once; its top ten account for 0.75% to 0.9%. Sequenced: peripheral blood. The source is a woman aged 50 to 60 with active or convalescent COVID-19. CDR3s include the opening cysteine and the closing phenylalanine or tryptophan. Fields, in order: clone size, J gene, V gene, D gene, CDR3 protein, CDR3 DNA. D genes are given only for firm matches. Clone size is given for some rows only: seen once, a few or many times, or a class if the clone is expanded.

>.|TRBJ2-7|TRBV7-2|.
CASSLGRQDYEQYF
TGTGCCAGCAGCTTAGGTCGGCAGGACTACGAGCAGTACTTC
>.|TRBJ1-1|TRBV5-1|.
CASSPPGLNTEAFF
TGCGCCAGCAGCCCCCCCGGGTTGAACACTGAAGCTTTCTTT
>.|TRBJ1-1|TRBV15|.
CATSRVLGSLNTEAFF
TGTGCCACCAGCAGAGTATTGGGCAGTCTGAACACTGAAGCTTTCTTT
>.|TRBJ2-7|TRBV19|.
CASSIGQGSYEQYF
TGTGCCAGTAGTATAGGCCAGGGATCCTACGAGCAGTACTTC
>.|TRBJ2-7|TRBV4-2|.
CASSQEGGPYEQYF
TGTGCCAGCAGCCAAGAGGGGGGACCCTACGAGCAGTACTTC
>.|TRBJ1-1|TRBV6-5|TRBD1
CASSVKQGVTEAFF
TGTGCCAGCAGCGTGAAACAGGGGGTGACTGAAGCTTTCTTT
>.|TRBJ2-7|TRBV12-3/TRBV12-4|.
CASSLQAGGEQYF
TGTGCCAGCAGTTTACAGGCTGGAGGCGAGCAGTACTTC
>once|TRBJ2-3|TRBV7-2|.
CASSSKRGVASGNVGYF
.
>once|TRBJ2-1|TRBV29-1|.
CSVEGSLRSNEQFF
TGCAGCGTTGAAGGTTCTCTGCGCTCAAATGAGCAGTTCTTC
>.|TRBJ1-1|TRBV29-1|.
CSVGGGPNTEAFF
TGCAGCGTCGGAGGCGGCCCGAACACTGAAGCTTTCTTT
>.|TRBJ1-5|TRBV12-3/TRBV12-4|.
CASTTGRFQPQHF
TGTGCCAGCACTACAGGGCGTTTTCAGCCCCAGCATTTT